This T cell receptor beta chain was identified in a study of beta chain features in type 1 diabetes. Sequencing targeted expressed TCRB transcripts, as all isolated RNA had been reverse transcribed. Produced via immunoSEQ multiplex PCR; TCRdb's table is partial and in-frame only. The sample lists hundreds of thousands of clones; around 12% were seen once. Broader study findings: Significant though moderate, a shortening of TCRB CDR3s appeared in all four CD4+ subsets of Type 1 diabetes patients. At VDJ recombination sites, type 1 diabetes patients had fewer insertions and more deleted nucleotides.

Concerning this clone itself: Its antigen is still unknown.

The CDR3 is 13 residues long. V was cut by 4 bases and J by 7 bases, with 17 bases left in between. Germline loops: CDR1 SQVTM, CDR2 ANQGSEA. The TCR sequence derives from a woman aged 18-30 years with type 1 diabetes. The chain employs TRBV29-1 and TRBJ2-7; possible D gene TRBD1, 6 bases. The specimen sequenced was naive CD4+ T cells from blood. The CDR3 DNA follows: TGCAGCGTTGGTTCGGACAGTCTTATAGAGCAGTACTTC. Protein product: CSVGSDSLIEQYF.